These 21 T cell receptor beta chains originate from one sample sequenced in a study of T cell responses to AZD1222 COVID-19 vaccine. The table came from immunoSEQ multiplex PCR; TCRdb's copy has only in-frame clones and leaves some out. The repertoire holds about 100,000 clones, about 86% seen once, with 4% to 6% in the top ten. The sequencing here drew on peripheral blood, taken on day 0 of AZD1222 vaccination. The receptor source for this set is an adult in good health.

The chain employs TRBV24-1 and TRBJ2-5; D could derive from TRBD1 or TRBD2 (5 bases each). Germline values: CDR1 KGHDR, CDR2 SFDVKD. Trimming took off 5 bases at V and 4 bases at J, with 19 bases between the two ends. This CDR3 is built from 16 residues. The CDR3 region is CATSALTPGPLETQYF. The CDR3 nucleotides are TGTGCCACCAGTGCGCTGACACCGGGACCCCTAGAGACCCAGTACTTC.

This rearrangement joins TRBV6-5 to TRBJ1-2; 9 bases match TRBD1. Germline values: CDR1 MNHEY, CDR2 SVGAGI. V shed 5 bases, J shed 2 bases, and the junction held 6 bases outside the gene matches. The CDR3 covers 15 residues. Here the CDR3 DNA reads TGTGCCAGCAGTCTAGGGACAGGGAACAACTATGGCTACACCTTC. It is translated as CASSLGTGNNYGYTF.

This clone was observed a handful of times. V usage is TRBV5-1 and J usage is TRBJ1-2; D is possibly TRBD1 (5 bases). V was clipped by 0 bases and J by 4 bases, with 10 bases between them. This CDR3 contains 14 residues. Germline V gene data show CDR1 as SGHRS and CDR2 as YFSETQ. This CDR3 reads CASSLGRQGYGYTF. The DNA of the CDR3 is TGCGCCAGCAGCTTGGGGCGGCAGGGCTATGGCTACACCTTC. Full variable domain (missing parts from reference TRBV5-1 and TRBJ1-2): KAGVTQTPRYLIKTRGQQVTLSCSPISGHRSVSWYQQTPGQGLQFLFEYFSETQRNKGNFPGRFSGRQFSNSRSEMNVSTLELGDSALYLCASSLGRQGYGYTFGSGTRLTVV.

The V call is TRBV24-1, the J call TRBJ1-4; a weak D match, TRBD1 (6 bases). Germline CDR1 KGHDR, CDR2 SFDVKD. V was trimmed by 4 bases and J by 1 base, leaving 9 bases between them. The CDR3 has 15 amino acids. CDR3 protein: CATSEGRGTNEKLFF. The CDR3, as DNA: TGTGCCACCAGTGAGGGCAGGGGAACTAATGAAAAACTGTTTTTT.

The chain is built from TRBV7-2 and TRBJ2-5; D gene uncertain. V lost 1 base to trimming and J lost 4 bases, with 10 bases between them. The CDR3 covers 14 residues. The V gene's germline CDR1 is SGHTA and CDR2 FQGNSA. The CDR3 nucleotides read TGTGCCAGCAGCTTAGGGCCATCCTTAGAGACCCAGTACTTC. Its protein is CASSLGPSLETQYF.

The CDR3 nucleotides are TGTGCCAGCAGCCCAGAGGGACAGTTAAATTCACCCCTCCACTTT. Its translation: CASSPEGQLNSPLHF. J is TRBJ1-6 and V is TRBV7-2; 7 nucleotides line up with TRBD1. The germline gives CDR1 SGHTA, CDR2 FQGNSA. V gave up 5 bases and J gave up 7 bases; unmatched junction bases: 8. This CDR3 is 15 amino acids long.

The chain joins TRBV5-1 to TRBJ2-7, with 11 bases aligning to TRBD1. Germline CDR1 and CDR2: SGHRS and YFSETQ. The CDR3 has 15 amino acids. J lost 5 bases, V lost 4 bases, and 8 bases had no gene match. The CDR3 DNA follows: TGCGCCAGCAGCCCGGGGACAGGGGGACCACACGAGCAGTACTTC. It encodes CASSPGTGGPHEQYF.

This chain uses TRBV10-3 with TRBJ1-2, with a weak D call TRBD1 (5 bases). The germline V gene encodes CDR1 ENHRY and CDR2 SYGVKD. V was clipped by 2 bases and J by 2 bases, with 12 bases between them. The CDR3 sequence is 15 residues long. CDR3 sequence reads: CAISEENRLNYGYTF. Here the CDR3 DNA reads TGTGCCATCAGTGAGGAGAACAGGCTGAACTATGGCTACACCTTC.

The rearrangement uses TRBV20-1 and TRBJ2-1, with TRBD2 matching over 11 bases. CDR1 is DFQATT and CDR2 is SNEGSKA in the germline V gene (reference sequence). CDR3 length: 14 residues. The trim removed 3 bases at V and 6 bases at J, leaving 4 bases unmatched. The CDR3 sequence is CSASISGRGNEQFF. The CDR3 nucleotides read TGCAGTGCTAGTATTAGCGGGAGGGGCAATGAGCAGTTCTTC.

The chain recombines TRBV6-5 with TRBJ2-3, with a tentative D call TRBD1 (6 bases). This CDR3 comprises 14 residues. The V gene's germline CDR1 is MNHEY and CDR2 SVGAGI. V lost 7 bases to trimming and J lost 3 bases, with 14 bases between them. The CDR3 sequence is CASKQGSRTDTQYF. The CDR3, as DNA: TGTGCCAGCAAACAGGGCTCCCGGACAGATACGCAGTATTTT.

V gene TRBV6-2 or TRBV6-3 combines with J gene TRBJ2-1, with 10 bases that match TRBD1. CDR1 is MNHEY, CDR2 SVGEGT, per germline. Trimming took 2 bases from V and 3 from J; bases not matched to a gene: 4. The CDR3 has 16 residues. The CDR3 bases are TGTGCCAGCAGTTACAGACAGGGGGCCCTCTACAATGAGCAGTTCTTC. It codes for CASSYRQGALYNEQFF.

V usage is TRBV6-5 and J usage is TRBJ2-7; tentatively, D is TRBD1 or TRBD2 (5 bases each). Germline V lookup: CDR1 MNHEY, CDR2 SVGAGI. The length of the CDR3 is 15 residues. V was clipped by 4 bases and J by 0 bases, with 13 bases between them. CDR3: CASSSSGAYSYEQYF. CDR3 sequence (DNA): TGTGCCAGCAGTTCCTCCGGGGCTTACTCCTACGAGCAGTACTTC.

The V call is TRBV2, the J call TRBJ1-4; D unclear. CDR1 is SNHLY and CDR2 is FYNNEI in the germline V gene. The CDR3 is 12 residues long. V was shortened by 6 bases and J by 5 bases, with 7 bases between the two germline ends. CDR3 DNA: TGTGCCAGCAGCGGGTTGAATGAAAAACTGTTTTTT. This sequence encodes CASSGLNEKLFF.

The table lists this clone with a few counts. V is TRBV4-1 and J is TRBJ2-2; no reliable D call. The length of the CDR3 is 14 residues. Germline V gene lookup returns CDR1 MGHRA and CDR2 YSYEKL. V was pared by 0 bases and J by 7 bases, with 9 bases between. The CDR3 is CASSQDVSIGELFF. CDR3 coding DNA: TGCGCCAGCAGCCAAGATGTGTCTATCGGGGAGCTGTTTTTT.

This clone was counted between two and nine times. The chain uses TRBV27 and TRBJ2-7; tentatively, D is TRBD2 (6 bases). Germline CDR1 MNHEY, CDR2 SMNVEV (reference sequence). V was pared by 8 bases and J by 2 bases, with 19 bases between. The CDR3 covers 15 residues. CDR3 region: CASGTLGGKTYEQYF. The CDR3 coding sequence is TGTGCCAGCGGCACACTGGGGGGTAAAACCTACGAGCAGTACTTC.

The gene calls are TRBV7-2 and TRBJ2-7, with D possibly being TRBD1 (5 bases). The CDR3 consists of 14 residues. The germline V and J ends were trimmed by 1 base and 6 bases, with 13 bases remaining between them. Germline assignment: CDR1 SGHTA and CDR2 FQGNSA. The CDR3 DNA follows: TGTGCCAGCAGCTTAGTGTCAGGGTCGAGCGAGCAGTACTTC. It yields the protein CASSLVSGSSEQYF.

V gene TRBV2 combines with J gene TRBJ1-4; tentative D call: TRBD1 (5 bases). CDR1 SNHLY and CDR2 FYNNEI come from the germline V gene. The CDR3 sequence is 14 residues long. V lost 4 bases, J lost 8 bases, and 14 bases lay in between. The DNA of the CDR3 is TGTGCCAGCAGTGGTGGAGGGGTTGGGGAAAAACTGTTTTTT. Residues: CASSGGGVGEKLFF.

This clone was found once. The chain links TRBV29-1 to TRBJ2-1; tentatively, D is TRBD2 (6 bases). The CDR3 extends over 15 amino acids. Trimming left V 3 bases short and J 0 bases short, with 12 bases between. Per germline, CDR1 SQVTM and CDR2 ANQGSEA. The CDR3 protein is CSVDGTRNSYNEQFF. In nucleotides, the CDR3 is TGCAGCGTTGATGGGACTCGGAACTCCTACAATGAGCAGTTCTTC.

The chain employs TRBV28 and TRBJ2-7; TRBD1 might be the D (6 bases). The germline V gene encodes CDR1 MDHEN and CDR2 SYDVKM. The CDR3 has 15 residues. Trimming left V 5 bases short and J 1 base short, with 15 bases between. The CDR3, as DNA: TGTGCCAGCAGTCTACAAGGGGGAGCGTCCTACGAGCAGTACTTC. Its protein product is CASSLQGGASYEQYF.

A single count supports this clone. The gene calls are TRBV6-2 or TRBV6-3 and TRBJ2-1; D not certain. CDR1 MNHEY and CDR2 SVGEGT come from the germline V gene. The CDR3 has 16 amino acids. Trimming took off 2 bases at V and 4 bases at J, with 15 bases between the two ends. The CDR3 DNA is TGTGCCAGCAGTTACGAGTACTCCCTCGGGTACAATGAGCAGTTCTTC. It yields the protein CASSYEYSLGYNEQFF.

This clone was seen a few times. The chain couples TRBV10-3 to TRBJ2-6, with a possible D match to TRBD1 (6 bases). The V gene's germline CDR1 is ENHRY and CDR2 SYGVKD. V lost 7 bases, J lost 4 bases, and 23 bases lay in between. CDR3 length equals 18 residues. CDR3 sequence (DNA): TGTGCCATCAAATCCGGACAGCAACAAACTCGGGGGGCCAACGTCCTGACTTTC. It encodes CAIKSGQQQTRGANVLTF.